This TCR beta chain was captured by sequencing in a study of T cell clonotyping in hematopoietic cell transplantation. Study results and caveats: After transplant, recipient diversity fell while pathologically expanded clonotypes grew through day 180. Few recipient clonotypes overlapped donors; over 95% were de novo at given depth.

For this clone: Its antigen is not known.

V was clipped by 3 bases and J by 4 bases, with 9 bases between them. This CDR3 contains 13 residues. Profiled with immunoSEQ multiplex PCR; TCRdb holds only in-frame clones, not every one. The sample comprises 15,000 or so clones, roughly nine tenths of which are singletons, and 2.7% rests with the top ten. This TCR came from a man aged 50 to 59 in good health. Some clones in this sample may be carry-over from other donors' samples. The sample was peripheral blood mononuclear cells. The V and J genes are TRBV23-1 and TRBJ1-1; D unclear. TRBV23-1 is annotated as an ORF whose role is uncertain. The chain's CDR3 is CASSQVVRTEAFF. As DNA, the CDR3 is TGCGCCAGCAGTCAGGTCGTTCGCACTGAAGCTTTCTTT.